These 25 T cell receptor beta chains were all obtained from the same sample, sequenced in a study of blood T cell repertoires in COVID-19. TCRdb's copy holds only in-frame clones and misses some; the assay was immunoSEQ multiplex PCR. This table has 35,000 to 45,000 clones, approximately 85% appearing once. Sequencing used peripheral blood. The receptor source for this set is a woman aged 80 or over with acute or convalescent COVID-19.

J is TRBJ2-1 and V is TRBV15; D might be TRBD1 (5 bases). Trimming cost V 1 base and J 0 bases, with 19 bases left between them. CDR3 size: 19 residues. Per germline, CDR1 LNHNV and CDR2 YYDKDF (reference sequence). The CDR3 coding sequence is TGTGCCACCAGCAGAGTACAGGCTGAGGCTCTGAGCTCCTACAATGAGCAGTTCTTC. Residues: CATSRVQAEALSSYNEQFF.

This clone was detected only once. The CDR3 sequence: CAWIGQFNTGYTF. CDR3 coding DNA: TGTGCCTGGATAGGACAGTTTAATACCGGCTACACCTTC. The chain employs TRBV30 and TRBJ1-2; TRBD1 is a possible D gene (6 bases). The CDR3 sequence is 13 residues long. Trimming removed 4 bases at V and 8 bases at J, with 17 bases between. Germline V gene lookup returns CDR1 GTSNPN and CDR2 SVGIG (reference sequence).

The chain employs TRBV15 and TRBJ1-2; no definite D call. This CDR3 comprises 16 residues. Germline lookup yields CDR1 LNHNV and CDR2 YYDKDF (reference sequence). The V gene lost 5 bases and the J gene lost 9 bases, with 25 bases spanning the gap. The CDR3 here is CATSASPWMELWSYTF. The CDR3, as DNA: TGTGCCACCAGCGCCAGTCCTTGGATGGAACTATGGAGCTACACCTTC.

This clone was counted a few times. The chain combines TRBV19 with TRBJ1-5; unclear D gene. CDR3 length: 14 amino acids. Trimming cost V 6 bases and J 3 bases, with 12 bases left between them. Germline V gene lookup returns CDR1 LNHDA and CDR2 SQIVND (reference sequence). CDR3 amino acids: CASRQSGNNQPQHF. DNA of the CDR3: TGTGCCAGTAGACAATCAGGAAACAATCAGCCCCAGCATTTT. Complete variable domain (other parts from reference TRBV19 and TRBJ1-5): DGGITQSPKYLFRKEGQNVTLSCEQNLNHDAMYWYRQDPGQGLRLIYYSQIVNDFQKGDIAEGYSVSREKKESFPLTVTSAQKNPTAFYLCASRQSGNNQPQHFGDGTRLSIL.

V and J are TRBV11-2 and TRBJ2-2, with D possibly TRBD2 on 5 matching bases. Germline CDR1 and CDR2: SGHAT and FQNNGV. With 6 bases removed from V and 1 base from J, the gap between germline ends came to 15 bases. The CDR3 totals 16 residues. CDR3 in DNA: TGTGCCAGCAGGGAAGTAGCGAACCTGAACACCGGGGAGCTGTTTTTT. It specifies CASREVANLNTGELFF.

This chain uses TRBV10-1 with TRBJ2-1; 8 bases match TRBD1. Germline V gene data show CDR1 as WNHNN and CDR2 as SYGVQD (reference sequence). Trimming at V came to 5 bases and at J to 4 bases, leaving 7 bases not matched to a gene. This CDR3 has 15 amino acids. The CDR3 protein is CASSTGTGPYNEQFF. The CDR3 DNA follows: TGCGCCAGCAGTACCGGGACAGGACCTTACAATGAGCAGTTCTTC.

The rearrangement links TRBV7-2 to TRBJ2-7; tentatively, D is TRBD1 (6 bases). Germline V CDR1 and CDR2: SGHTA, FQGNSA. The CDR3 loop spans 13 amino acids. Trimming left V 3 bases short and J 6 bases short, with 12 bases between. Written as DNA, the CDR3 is TGTGCCAGCAGCTTCCTGGGGGCACCCGAGCAGTACTTC. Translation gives CASSFLGAPEQYF.

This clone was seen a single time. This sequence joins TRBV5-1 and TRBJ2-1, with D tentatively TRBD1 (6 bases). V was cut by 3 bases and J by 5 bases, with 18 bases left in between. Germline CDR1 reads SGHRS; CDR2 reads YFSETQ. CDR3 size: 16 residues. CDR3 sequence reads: CASSSVLQDSNNEQFF. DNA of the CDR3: TGCGCCAGCAGCTCCGTTCTGCAGGACAGCAACAATGAGCAGTTCTTC.

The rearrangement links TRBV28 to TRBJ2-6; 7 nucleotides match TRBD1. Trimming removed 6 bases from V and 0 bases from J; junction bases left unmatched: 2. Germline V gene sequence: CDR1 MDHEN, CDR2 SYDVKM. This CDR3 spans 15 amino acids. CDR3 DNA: TGTGCCAGCAGGGCAGGGGGCTCTGGGGCCAACGTCCTGACTTTC. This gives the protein CASRAGGSGANVLTF. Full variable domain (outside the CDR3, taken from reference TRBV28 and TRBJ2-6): DVKVTQSSRYLVKRTGEKVFLECVQDMDHENMFWYRQDPGLGLRLIYFSYDVKMKEKGDIPEGYSVSREKKERFSLILESASTNQTSMYLCASRAGGSGANVLTFGAGSRLTVL.

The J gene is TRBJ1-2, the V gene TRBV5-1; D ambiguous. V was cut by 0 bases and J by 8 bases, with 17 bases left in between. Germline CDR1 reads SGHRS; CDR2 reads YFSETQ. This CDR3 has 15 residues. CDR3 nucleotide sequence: TGCGCCAGCAGCTTGGCCGTTGGTGCGCCGGGAGGCTACACCTTC. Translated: CASSLAVGAPGGYTF.

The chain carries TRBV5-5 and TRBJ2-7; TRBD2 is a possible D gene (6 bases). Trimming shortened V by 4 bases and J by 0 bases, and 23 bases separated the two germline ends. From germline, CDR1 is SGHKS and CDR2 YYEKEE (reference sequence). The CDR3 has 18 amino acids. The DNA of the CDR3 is TGTGCCAGCAGCCCGAAGCTGGTAGGGGCGGGAAGCTCCTACGAGCAGTACTTC. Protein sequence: CASSPKLVGAGSSYEQYF.

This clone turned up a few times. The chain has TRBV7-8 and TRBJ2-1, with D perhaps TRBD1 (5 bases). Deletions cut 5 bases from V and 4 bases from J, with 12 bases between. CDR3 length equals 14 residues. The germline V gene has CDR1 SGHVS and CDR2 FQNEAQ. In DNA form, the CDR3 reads TGTGCCAGCAGCCGAGACGGACAATACAATGAGCAGTTCTTC. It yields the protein CASSRDGQYNEQFF.

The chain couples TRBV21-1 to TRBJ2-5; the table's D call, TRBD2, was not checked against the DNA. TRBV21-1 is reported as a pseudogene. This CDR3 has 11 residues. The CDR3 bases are TGTGCCAAGGAAGGGGGGGGGACCCAGTACTTC. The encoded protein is CAKEGGGTQYF.

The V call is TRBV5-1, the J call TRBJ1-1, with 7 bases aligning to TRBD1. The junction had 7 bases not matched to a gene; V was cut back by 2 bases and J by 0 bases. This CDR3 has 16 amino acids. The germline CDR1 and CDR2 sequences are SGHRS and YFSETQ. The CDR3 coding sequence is TGCGCCAGCAGCTTCGGGGACAGTAGGTTGAACACTGAAGCTTTCTTT. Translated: CASSFGDSRLNTEAFF.

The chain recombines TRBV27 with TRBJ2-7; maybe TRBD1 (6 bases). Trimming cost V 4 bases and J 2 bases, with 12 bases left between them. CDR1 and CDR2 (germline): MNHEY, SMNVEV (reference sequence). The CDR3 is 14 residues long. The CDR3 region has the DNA TGTGCCAGCAGTTCGACCAGGGGCGCCTACGAGCAGTACTTC. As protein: CASSSTRGAYEQYF.

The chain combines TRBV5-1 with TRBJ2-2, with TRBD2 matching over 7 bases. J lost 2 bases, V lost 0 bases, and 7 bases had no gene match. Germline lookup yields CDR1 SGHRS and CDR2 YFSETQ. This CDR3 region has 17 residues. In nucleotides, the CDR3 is TGCGCCAGCAGCTTGGAGGGTGGCGGGAGAAACACCGGGGAGCTGTTTTTT. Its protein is CASSLEGGGRNTGELFF. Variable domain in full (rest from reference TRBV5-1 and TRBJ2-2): KAGVTQTPRYLIKTRGQQVTLSCSPISGHRSVSWYQQTPGQGLQFLFEYFSETQRNKGNFPGRFSGRQFSNSRSEMNVSTLELGDSALYLCASSLEGGGRNTGELFFGEGSRLTVL.

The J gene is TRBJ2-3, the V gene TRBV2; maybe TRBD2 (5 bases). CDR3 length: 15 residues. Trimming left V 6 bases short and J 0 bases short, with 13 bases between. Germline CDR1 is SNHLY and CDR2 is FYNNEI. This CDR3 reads CASRVLRDSTDTQYF. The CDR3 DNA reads TGTGCCAGCAGGGTTCTCCGGGATAGCACAGATACGCAGTATTTT.

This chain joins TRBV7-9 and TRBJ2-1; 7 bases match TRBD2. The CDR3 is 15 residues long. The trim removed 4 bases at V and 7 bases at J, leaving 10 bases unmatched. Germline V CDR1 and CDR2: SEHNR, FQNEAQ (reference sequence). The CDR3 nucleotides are TGTGCCAGCAGCTCCCGGGAGGCCCGTTTTAATGAGCAGTTCTTC. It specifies CASSSREARFNEQFF. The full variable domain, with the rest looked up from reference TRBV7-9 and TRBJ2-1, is DTGVSQNPRHKITKRGQNVTFRCDPISEHNRLYWYRQTLGQGPEFLTYFQNEAQLEKSRLLSDRFSAERPKGSFSTLEIQRTEQGDSAMYLCASSSREARFNEQFFGPGTRLTVL.

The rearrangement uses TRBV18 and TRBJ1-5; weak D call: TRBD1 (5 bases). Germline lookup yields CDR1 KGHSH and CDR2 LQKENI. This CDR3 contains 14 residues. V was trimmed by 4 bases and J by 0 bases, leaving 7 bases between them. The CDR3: CASSRDYSNQPQHF. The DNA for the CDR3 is TGTGCCAGCTCACGGGACTATAGCAATCAGCCCCAGCATTTT.

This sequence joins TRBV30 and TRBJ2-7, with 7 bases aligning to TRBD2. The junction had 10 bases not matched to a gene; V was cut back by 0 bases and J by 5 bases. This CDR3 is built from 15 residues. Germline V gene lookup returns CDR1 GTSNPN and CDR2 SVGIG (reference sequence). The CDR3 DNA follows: TGTGCCTGGAGTGTACCTTTGCGGGAGAAGCACGAGCAGTACTTC. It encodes CAWSVPLREKHEQYF. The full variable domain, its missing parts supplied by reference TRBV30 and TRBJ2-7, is SQTIHQWPATLVQPVGSPLSLECTVEGTSNPNLYWYRQAAGRGLQLLFYSVGIGQISSEVPQNLSASRPQDRQFILSSKKLLLSDSGFYLCAWSVPLREKHEQYFGPGTRLTVT.

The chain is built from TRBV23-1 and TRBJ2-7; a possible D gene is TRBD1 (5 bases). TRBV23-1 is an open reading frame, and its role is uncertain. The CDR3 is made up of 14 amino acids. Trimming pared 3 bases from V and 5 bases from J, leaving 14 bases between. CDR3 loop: CASSQTAGYNEQYF. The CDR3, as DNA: TGCGCCAGCAGTCAGACCGCAGGGTATAACGAGCAGTACTTC.

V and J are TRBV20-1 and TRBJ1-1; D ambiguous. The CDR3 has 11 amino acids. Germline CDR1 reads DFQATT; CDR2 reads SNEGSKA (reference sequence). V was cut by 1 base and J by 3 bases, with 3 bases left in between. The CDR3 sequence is CSARGDTEAFF. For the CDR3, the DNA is TGCAGTGCTAGAGGAGACACTGAAGCTTTCTTT.

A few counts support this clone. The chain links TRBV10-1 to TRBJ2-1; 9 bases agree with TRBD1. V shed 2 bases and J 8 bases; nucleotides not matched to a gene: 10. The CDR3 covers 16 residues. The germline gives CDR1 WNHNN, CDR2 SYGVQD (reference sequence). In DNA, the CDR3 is TGCGCCAGCAGTGAGCTGGGAACAGGGGGCGGCGATGAGCAGTTCTTC. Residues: CASSELGTGGGDEQFF.

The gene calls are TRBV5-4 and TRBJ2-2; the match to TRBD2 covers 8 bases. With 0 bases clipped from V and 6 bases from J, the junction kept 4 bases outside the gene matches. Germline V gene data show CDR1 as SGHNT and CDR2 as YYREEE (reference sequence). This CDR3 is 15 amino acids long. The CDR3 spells CASSLAGRAAGELFF. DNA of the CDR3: TGTGCCAGCAGCTTGGCCGGGAGGGCAGCCGGGGAGCTGTTTTTT.

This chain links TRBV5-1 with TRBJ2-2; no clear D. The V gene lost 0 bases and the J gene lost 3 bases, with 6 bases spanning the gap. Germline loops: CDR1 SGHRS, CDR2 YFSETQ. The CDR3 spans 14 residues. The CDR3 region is CASSLATYTGELFF. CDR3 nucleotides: TGCGCCAGCAGCTTGGCTACCTACACCGGGGAGCTGTTTTTT.